This T cell receptor beta chain was sequenced in a study of blood T cell repertoires in COVID-19. Looking at the study overall: Sites across the United States, Italy and Spain contributed samples from acute and convalescent COVID-19. T cells, B-cell-depleted T cells, or PBMCs supplied cDNA or gDNA.

This clone was seen only a few times. V dropped 4 bases and J dropped 8; count of bases not matched to a gene: 6. From germline, CDR1 is SGDLS and CDR2 YYNGEE. The CDR3 totals 13 residues. Authors' data handling: How many nucleated cells were present was estimated from reference gene primer amplification. TCRdb keeps only in-frame clones here, not all; method: immunoSEQ multiplex PCR. From that table come the V and J calls and clone size; the DNA was used to work out D and trimming. The profile covers around 250,000 clones, with around four fifths appearing a single time and roughly 5.8% taken by the ten largest.

The V and J genes are TRBV9 and TRBJ2-1; 7 nucleotides match TRBD1. Sequencing was performed on peripheral blood. The source of this sequence is a man older than 75 with acute or convalescent COVID-19. CDR3 DNA sequence: TGTGCCAGCAGCTCGTACAGGGGCTATGAGCAGTTCTTC. Translating it yields CASSSYRGYEQFF.